The TCR beta chain under discussion was sequenced for a study of a mutant IDH1 vaccine in newly diagnosed glioma. Study information: There were roughly 60% males and around 38% females among treated patients, whose mean age was about 38 years. Study findings and constraints: Vaccine-induced immune responses were detected in around 93% of patients. Pseudoprogression seemed unrelated to changes in top peripheral T cell clonotypes.

Using immunoSEQ multiplex PCR, the repertoire was profiled, and TCRdb retains in-frame clones only, with some absent. The sample lists some 42,000 clones, around 82% occurring once. The CDR3 covers 14 residues. Germline lookup yields CDR1 MGHDK and CDR2 SYGVNS. Trimming cost V 4 bases and J 7 bases, with 14 bases left between them. This clone was detected once. What it recognizes is unknown. This sample's time point: week 47, end of study. Vaccination used 300 ug of mutant IDH1 20-mer peptide per dose, with topical imiquimod. Vaccination of patients was performed eight times, in weeks 1, 3, 5, 7, 11, 15, 19 and 23.

The source material was PBMCs, sampled from a glioma patient whose treatment included an IDH1 peptide vaccine. The receptor's source is a young man with glioma. Some clones in this sample may be carry-over from other donors' samples. The genes are TRBV25-1 and TRBJ2-1, with D unclear. The CDR3 here is CASSVTGPLNEQFF. The CDR3 nucleotides read TGTGCCAGCAGTGTCACCGGACCCCTAAATGAGCAGTTCTTC.